This TCR beta chain derives from a study of cytomegalovirus exposure and HLA in healthy donors. Study-level findings and limits: Information on immune exposure was restricted to one variable (CMV serostatus). Follow-up analysis found HLA locus-dependent TCR association rates, highest for DRB1 and lowest for HLA-C.

Every donor was a healthy person donating bone marrow. The germline V gene has CDR1 LNHDA and CDR2 SQIVND (reference sequence). The CDR3 spans 16 residues. Trimming at V came to 2 bases and at J to 3 bases, leaving 3 bases not matched to a gene. Primers for the PCR totalled 60 Vbeta and 13 Jbeta. The table came from immunoSEQ multiplex PCR; TCRdb's copy has only in-frame clones and leaves some out. Of roughly 100,000 clones detected, 75% to 85% appear once; the ten largest clones hold about 2.2%. Note on this clone: Its antigen is still unknown.

Sequenced input: PBMCs. The V and J genes are TRBV19 and TRBJ2-3; TRBD2 aligns across 12 bases. The sequence derives from a young man in good health and CMV-seronegative. CDR3 sequence: CASSIPTSGRTDTQYF. CDR3 in DNA: TGTGCCAGTAGTATACCAACTAGCGGGAGGACAGATACGCAGTATTTT.